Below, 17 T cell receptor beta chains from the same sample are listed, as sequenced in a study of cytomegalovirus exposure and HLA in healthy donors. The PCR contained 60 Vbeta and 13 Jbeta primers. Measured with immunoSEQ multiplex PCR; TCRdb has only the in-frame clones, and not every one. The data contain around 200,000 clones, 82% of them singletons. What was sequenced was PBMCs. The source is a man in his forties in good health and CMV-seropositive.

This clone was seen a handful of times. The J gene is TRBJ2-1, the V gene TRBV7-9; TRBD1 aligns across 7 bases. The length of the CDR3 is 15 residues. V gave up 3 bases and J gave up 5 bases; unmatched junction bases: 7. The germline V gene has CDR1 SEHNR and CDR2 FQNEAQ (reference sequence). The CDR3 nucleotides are TGTGCCAGCAGCTTCAGGGGACAGCAAGACAATGAGCAGTTCTTC. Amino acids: CASSFRGQQDNEQFF.

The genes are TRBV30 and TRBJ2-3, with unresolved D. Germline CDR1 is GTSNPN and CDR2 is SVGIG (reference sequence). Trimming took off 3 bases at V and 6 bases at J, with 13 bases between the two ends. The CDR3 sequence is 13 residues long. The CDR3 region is CAWSRGAPDTQYF. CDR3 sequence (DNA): TGTGCCTGGAGCCGCGGAGCCCCCGATACGCAGTATTTT.

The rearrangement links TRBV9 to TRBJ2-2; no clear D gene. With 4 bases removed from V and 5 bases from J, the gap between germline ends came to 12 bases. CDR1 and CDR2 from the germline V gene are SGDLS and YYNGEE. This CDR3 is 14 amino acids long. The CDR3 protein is CASSPRVGTGELFF. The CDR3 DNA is TGTGCCAGCAGCCCTCGGGTGGGTACCGGGGAGCTGTTTTTT.

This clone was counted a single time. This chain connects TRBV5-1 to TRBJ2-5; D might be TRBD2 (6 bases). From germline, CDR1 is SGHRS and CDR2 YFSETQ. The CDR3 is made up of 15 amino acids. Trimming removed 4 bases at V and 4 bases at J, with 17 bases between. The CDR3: CASSQAGTAGETQYF. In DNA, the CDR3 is TGCGCCAGCAGCCAAGCCGGGACTGCGGGAGAGACCCAGTACTTC.

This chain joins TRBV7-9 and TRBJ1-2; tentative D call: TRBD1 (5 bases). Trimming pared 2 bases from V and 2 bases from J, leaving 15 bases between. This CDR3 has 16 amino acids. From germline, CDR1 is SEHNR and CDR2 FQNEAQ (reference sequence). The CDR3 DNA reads TGTGCCAGCAGCTTAACGGCTCAGTCAGGGAACTATGGCTACACCTTC. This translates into CASSLTAQSGNYGYTF.

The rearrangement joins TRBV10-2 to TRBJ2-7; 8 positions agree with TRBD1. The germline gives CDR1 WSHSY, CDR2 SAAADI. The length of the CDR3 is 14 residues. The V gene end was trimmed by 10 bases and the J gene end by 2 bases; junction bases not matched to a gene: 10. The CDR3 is CATATGTGPYEQYF. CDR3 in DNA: TGCGCCACCGCCACCGGGACAGGACCCTACGAGCAGTACTTC.

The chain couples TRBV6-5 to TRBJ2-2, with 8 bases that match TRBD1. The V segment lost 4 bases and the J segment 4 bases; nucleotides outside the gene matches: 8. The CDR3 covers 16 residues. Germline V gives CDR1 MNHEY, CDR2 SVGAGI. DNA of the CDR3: TGTGCCAGCAGTTTTAACGGACAGGGTGGCACCGGGGAGCTGTTTTTT. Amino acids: CASSFNGQGGTGELFF.

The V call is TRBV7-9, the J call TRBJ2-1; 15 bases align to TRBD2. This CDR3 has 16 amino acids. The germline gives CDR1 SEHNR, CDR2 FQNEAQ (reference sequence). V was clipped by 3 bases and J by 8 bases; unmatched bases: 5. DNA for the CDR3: TGTGCCAGCAGCTTCGGACTAGCGGGAGGGTCGTATGAGCAGTTCTTC. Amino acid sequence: CASSFGLAGGSYEQFF.

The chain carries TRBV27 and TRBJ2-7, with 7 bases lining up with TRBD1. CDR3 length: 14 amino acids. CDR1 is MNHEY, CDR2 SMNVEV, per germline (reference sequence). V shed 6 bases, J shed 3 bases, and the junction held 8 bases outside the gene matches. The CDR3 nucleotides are TGTGCCAGCAGCCTACAGGGGACGATCTACGAGCAGTACTTC. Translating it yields CASSLQGTIYEQYF.

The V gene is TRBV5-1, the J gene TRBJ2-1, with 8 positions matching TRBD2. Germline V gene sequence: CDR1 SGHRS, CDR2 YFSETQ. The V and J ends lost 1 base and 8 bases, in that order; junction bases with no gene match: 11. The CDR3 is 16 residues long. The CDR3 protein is CASSLSTSGIIDEQFF. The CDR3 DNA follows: TGCGCCAGCAGCTTGTCTACTAGCGGAATAATCGATGAGCAGTTCTTC.

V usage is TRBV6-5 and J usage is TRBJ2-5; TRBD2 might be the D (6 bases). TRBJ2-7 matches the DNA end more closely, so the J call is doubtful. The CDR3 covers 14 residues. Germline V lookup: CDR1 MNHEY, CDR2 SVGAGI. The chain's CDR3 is CASKREPLSYEQYF. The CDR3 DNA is TGTGCCAGCAAACGGGAGCCCCTATCCTACGAGCAGTACTTC.

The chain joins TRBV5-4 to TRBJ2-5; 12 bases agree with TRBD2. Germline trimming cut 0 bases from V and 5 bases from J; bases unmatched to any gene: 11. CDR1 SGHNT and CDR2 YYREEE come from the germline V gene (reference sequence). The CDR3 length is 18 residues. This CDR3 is CASSLDRLAGGRGETQYF. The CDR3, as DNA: TGTGCCAGCAGCTTGGATCGGCTAGCGGGAGGGCGGGGGGAGACCCAGTACTTC. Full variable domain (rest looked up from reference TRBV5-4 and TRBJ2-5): ETGVTQSPTHLIKTRGQQVTLRCSSQSGHNTVSWYQQALGQGPQFIFQYYREEENGRGNFPPRFSGLQFPNYSSELNVNALELDDSALYLCASSLDRLAGGRGETQYFGPGTRLLVL.

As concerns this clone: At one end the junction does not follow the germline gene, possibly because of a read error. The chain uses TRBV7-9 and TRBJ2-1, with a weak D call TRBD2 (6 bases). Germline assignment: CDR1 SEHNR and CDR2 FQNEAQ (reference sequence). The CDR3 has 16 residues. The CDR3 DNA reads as TGTTCCAGCAGCTTATTGGGTAGCGGAGCCTACAATGAGCAGTTCTTC. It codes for CSSSLLGSGAYNEQFF.

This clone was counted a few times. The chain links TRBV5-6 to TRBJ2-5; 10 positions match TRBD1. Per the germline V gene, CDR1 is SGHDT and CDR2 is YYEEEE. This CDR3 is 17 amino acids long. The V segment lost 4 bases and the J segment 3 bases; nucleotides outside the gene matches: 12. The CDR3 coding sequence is TGTGCCAGCAGCGCACGGGACAGGGGCCCGGAGGAAGAGACCCAGTACTTC. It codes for CASSARDRGPEEETQYF.

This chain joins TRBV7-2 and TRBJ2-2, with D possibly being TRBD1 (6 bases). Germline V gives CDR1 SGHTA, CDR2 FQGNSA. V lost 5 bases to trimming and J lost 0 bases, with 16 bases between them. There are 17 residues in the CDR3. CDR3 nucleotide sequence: TGTGCCAGCAGCCCACAGCCCGGGACAACGAACACCGGGGAGCTGTTTTTT. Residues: CASSPQPGTTNTGELFF.

The CDR3 loop is CAISDLDTAANEKLFF. The CDR3 DNA is TGTGCCATCAGTGACCTTGACACTGCTGCGAATGAAAAACTGTTTTTT. The chain links TRBV10-3 to TRBJ1-4; D unclear. Germline V gene data show CDR1 as ENHRY and CDR2 as SYGVKD. The length of the CDR3 is 16 residues. The germline V and J ends were trimmed by 3 bases and 5 bases, with 16 bases remaining between them.

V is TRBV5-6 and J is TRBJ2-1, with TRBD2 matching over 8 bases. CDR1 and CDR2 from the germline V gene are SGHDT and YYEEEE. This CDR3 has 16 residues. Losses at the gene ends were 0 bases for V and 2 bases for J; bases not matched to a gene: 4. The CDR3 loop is CASSLAGGRTYNEQFF. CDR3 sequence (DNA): TGTGCCAGCAGCTTGGCGGGCGGGAGGACCTACAATGAGCAGTTCTTC.